This note documents a single T cell receptor beta chain sequence. This clonotype was recorded at least ten times. It has no known antigen specificity. No base qualities exist here, and no much larger clone lies one base off it. Relative to germline, V is missing 5 bases and J is missing 2 bases, with 5 bases of the junction outside any gene match. The germline V gene provides CDR1 SGHTA and CDR2 FQGNSA. From cysteine to phenylalanine, the CDR3 is 15 amino acids long. Only CDR3 DNA is held: 45 bases, read in frame from base 1. The data belong to a study of T cells after yellow fever vaccination (dated by TCRdb to the late 2010s). Looking at the study overall: The SMART-Seq v4 Ultra Low Input RNA kit was used to prepare libraries from fractions with low cell numbers. To follow T-cell clones before and after both primary and booster YFV17D yellow fever vaccination, bulk TCR alpha and beta repertoires underwent longitudinal sequencing. Blood was drawn at multiple timepoints before and after primary and secondary immunization, with bulk PBMC replicates and cell subsets isolated. Two healthy male donors, one aged 18 to 30 and one aged 30 to 40 years, were included in the cohort. Summary of the overall study and its limitations: Only a couple of donors were included in the study, so the extent to which the findings can be generalized is limited. A small share of clonotypes occurred in both CD4 and CD8 compartments, likely arising from convergent recombination. FACS-sorted repertoires could contain abundant contaminating clonotypes from the bulk population, so computational filtering was required. Compared with the primary T-cell response, the secondary T-cell response was weaker but faster, peaking on day 5 rather than day 15. Most clones expanded after primary vaccination (around 96% of CD4 and around nine tenths of CD8) were re-detected after the booster, suggesting that broad memory maintenance occurred.

TCR cDNA was made using 5'RACE template switching, a step that added a universal primer site and unique molecular identifiers. Priming for cDNA synthesis came from both the TCR alpha and TCR beta constant segments. Libraries were amplified in two PCR steps, with sample barcodes and sequencing adapters added in the second step. Sequencing of the libraries was done on either Illumina HiSeq 2500 (2x100 bp) or NovaSeq (2x150 bp). The published analysis was carried out like this. MIGEC handled demultiplexing of reads and collapsing into UMI consensus sequences, while MiXCR performed V(D)J alignment. Vaccine-responding clonotypes were defined with edgeR using replicate PBMC samples, requiring FDR below 0.01 and a log2 fold change above 5 up to day 15. Each bulk clonotype was labeled CD4 or CD8 based on which sequenced repertoire, CD4 or CD8, contained the clonotype at higher abundance. The public reads were run again by TCRdb, first through fastp at Q25 and then through MiXCR, and only productive beta chains were kept. Under each unique CDR3 protein, matching rows form one entry showing the most common genes and DNA. The V and J calls shown here were made by TCRdb, not taken from the authors' results. This sample holds about 300,000 distinct CDR3 sequences; 6.5% to 8.5% were observed only once. The top ten clonotypes cover roughly 19% of the sample.

The intended sense of this specimen's treatment or condition label: live attenuated yellow fever vaccine strain. At each blood-draw timepoint, two biological replicates of bulk PBMCs were obtained. A standard Ficoll-Paque protocol was used to isolate PBMCs from peripheral blood. TriZol was used to extract RNA from bulk PBMCs, CD4 and CD8 fractions, and dextramer-positive and dextramer-negative fractions. The rearranged chain carries TRBV7-2 and TRBJ2-5, and 10 junctional nucleotides match TRBD1. This TCR was recovered from a man aged 18 to 35 who received the YFV17D yellow fever vaccine. This sample comprised PBMCs, obtained around 45 days after the first yellow fever vaccination. The nucleotide sequence is given as TGTGCCAGCAGCCGAGACAGGGGGCGACAAGAGACCCAGTACTTC. This sequence encodes CASSRDRGRQETQYF.